These 10 T cell receptor beta chains were all obtained from the same sample, sequenced in a study of blood T cell repertoires in COVID-19. The method was immunoSEQ multiplex PCR; TCRdb's version includes in-frame clones alone and lacks a portion of them. Of around 60,000 clones listed, more than 70% are singletons. Sequencing was done on a sample of peripheral blood. The source of these receptors is a man aged 55-75 years with COVID-19, enrolled during active disease.

DNA of the CDR3: TGTGCCATCAGGGGGACAGGGGGGAAGAACACTGAAGCTTTCTTT. This codes for CAIRGTGGKNTEAFF. The chain carries TRBV10-3 and TRBJ1-1, with 11 positions matching TRBD1. This CDR3 contains 15 residues. V lost 6 bases to trimming and J lost 1 base; unmatched junction nucleotides: 4. Germline V gene sequence: CDR1 ENHRY, CDR2 SYGVKD.

The chain has TRBV24-1 and TRBJ2-5, with TRBD1 matching 7 bases. V lost 7 bases to trimming and J lost 5 bases; unmatched junction nucleotides: 3. Germline CDR1 reads KGHDR; CDR2 reads SFDVKD. This CDR3 has 12 residues. CDR3 bases: TGTGCCACCAGCGACAGGGCGGAGACCCAGTACTTC. It yields the protein CATSDRAETQYF.

V is TRBV19 and J is TRBJ2-1, with TRBD2 identical over 12 bases. CDR1 and CDR2 (germline): LNHDA, SQIVND (reference sequence). J was trimmed by 0 bases and V by 7 bases; bases with no gene match: 4. The CDR3 extends over 16 amino acids. The CDR3 reads CASTPTSGSSYNEQFF. CDR3 bases: TGTGCCAGTACCCCGACTAGCGGGAGCTCCTACAATGAGCAGTTCTTC.

The table lists this clone with a count of one. The V and J genes are TRBV5-1 and TRBJ1-2, with 10 positions matching TRBD1. Per the germline V gene, CDR1 is SGHRS and CDR2 is YFSETQ. The J segment lost 6 bases and the V segment lost 3 bases, leaving 5 bases of the junction unmatched. The CDR3 consists of 14 residues. The CDR3 loop is CASSSTGGADGYTF. CDR3 DNA: TGCGCCAGCAGCTCGACAGGGGGCGCCGATGGCTACACCTTC.

By share, this clone ranks as medium-sized. This chain links TRBV5-1 with TRBJ2-5; D is perhaps TRBD1 (6 bases). Germline V gene sequence: CDR1 SGHRS, CDR2 YFSETQ. With 0 bases removed from V and 1 base from J, the gap between germline ends came to 13 bases. This CDR3 has 16 residues. CDR3 in amino acids: CASSLVGQNIQETQYF. Written as DNA, the CDR3 is TGCGCCAGCAGCTTGGTTGGACAGAACATCCAAGAGACCCAGTACTTC. The variable domain in full, completed from reference TRBV5-1 and TRBJ2-5, reads KAGVTQTPRYLIKTRGQQVTLSCSPISGHRSVSWYQQTPGQGLQFLFEYFSETQRNKGNFPGRFSGRQFSNSRSEMNVSTLELGDSALYLCASSLVGQNIQETQYFGPGTRLLVL.

The chain has TRBV3-1 (or the pseudogene TRBV3-2) and TRBJ2-3; 8 bases map to TRBD1. The trim removed 2 bases at V and 4 bases at J, leaving 5 bases unmatched. CDR3 size: 15 residues. Looked up from germline, CDR1 is LGHDT and CDR2 is YNNKEL (reference sequence). In DNA, the CDR3 is TGTGCCAGCAGCCAATGGGACAGGCGGGCAGATACGCAGTATTTT. Its protein is CASSQWDRRADTQYF.

The V gene is TRBV12-3 or TRBV12-4, the J gene TRBJ2-5; the match to TRBD2 covers 10 bases. Trimming cost V 7 bases and J 5 bases; bases outside gene matches: 4. The CDR3 runs 13 residues. The DNA for the CDR3 is TGTGCCAGCACCCTAGCGGGAGTTGAGACCCAGTACTTC. It codes for CASTLAGVETQYF.

V is TRBV5-4 and J is TRBJ1-1, with a weak D call TRBD1 (5 bases). V gave up 5 bases and J gave up 2 bases, with 10 bases separating them. The V gene's germline CDR1 is SGHNT and CDR2 YYREEE (reference sequence). This CDR3 comprises 13 residues. CDR3 residues: CASRVGGNTEAFF. The DNA for the CDR3 is TGTGCCAGCAGGGTGGGGGGAAACACTGAAGCTTTCTTT.

The rearrangement joins TRBV6-4 to TRBJ2-5, with D maybe TRBD2 (6 bases). With 4 bases removed from V and 7 bases from J, the gap between germline ends came to 28 bases. CDR1 and CDR2 from the germline V gene are MRHNA and SNTAGT. The CDR3 covers 18 residues. The CDR3 here is CASSVLGPGGNGHGTQYF. The DNA of the CDR3 is TGTGCCAGCAGTGTTTTAGGCCCTGGGGGGAACGGACATGGGACCCAGTACTTC.

V usage is TRBV19 and J usage is TRBJ1-1, with D maybe TRBD1 (5 bases). V shed 2 bases and J shed 0 bases, with 10 bases lying between them. The CDR3 covers 15 residues. Germline values: CDR1 LNHDA, CDR2 SQIVND (reference sequence). The CDR3, as DNA: TGTGCCAGTAGTATAATTGGAGGGGTGAACACTGAAGCTTTCTTT. Its protein product is CASSIIGGVNTEAFF. The entire variable domain, with the rest obtained from reference TRBV19 and TRBJ1-1, is as follows: DGGITQSPKYLFRKEGQNVTLSCEQNLNHDAMYWYRQDPGQGLRLIYYSQIVNDFQKGDIAEGYSVSREKKESFPLTVTSAQKNPTAFYLCASSIIGGVNTEAFFGQGTRLTVV.